These 28 T cell receptor beta chains share one sample of origin, sequenced in a study of cytomegalovirus exposure and HLA in healthy donors. Use of 60 Vbeta and 13 Jbeta primers characterized the PCR. TCRdb keeps only in-frame clones here, not all; method: immunoSEQ multiplex PCR. This table has roughly 180,000 clones, about 75% appearing once. Sequencing was done on a sample of PBMCs. The receptors come from a man in his fifties in good health and CMV-seropositive.

The table lists this clone with a few counts. V and J are TRBV27 and TRBJ2-7, with a weak D call TRBD2 (6 bases). This CDR3 has 18 amino acids. Germline CDR1 MNHEY, CDR2 SMNVEV (reference sequence). V was trimmed by 8 bases and J by 0 bases, leaving 26 bases between them. CDR3 sequence: CASLHPLRGLRSSYEQYV. The CDR3 nucleotides are TGTGCCAGCTTGCATCCCCTAAGGGGACTTAGGAGCTCCTACGAGCAGTACGTC.

The chain couples TRBV29-1 to TRBJ2-5, with D possibly matching TRBD2 (7 bases). The CDR3 extends over 16 amino acids. V was shortened by 3 bases and J by 4 bases, with 21 bases between the two germline ends. CDR1 is SQVTM, CDR2 ANQGSEA, per germline. The CDR3 DNA is TGCAGCGTTGACCCCCCCAACAACGGGGGGCGAGAGACCCAGTACTTC. Residues: CSVDPPNNGGRETQYF.

The CDR3: CASSTPGTGTAEAFF. The CDR3 nucleotides read TGTGCCAGCAGTACCCCCGGGACAGGGACCGCTGAAGCTTTCTTT. This rearrangement joins TRBV6-6 to TRBJ1-1; 9 bases align to TRBD1. CDR1 is MNHNY, CDR2 SVGAGI, per germline (reference sequence). J gave up 6 bases and V 5 bases, and 10 bases lay outside the gene matches. This CDR3 contains 15 residues.

Regarding this clone: Other nucleotide sequences from this sample produce the same CDR3. The chain has TRBV7-9 and TRBJ2-3; TRBD1 aligns across 7 bases. Per germline, CDR1 SEHNR and CDR2 FQNEAQ (reference sequence). This CDR3 comprises 15 residues. V shed 5 bases, J shed 1 base, and the junction held 6 bases outside the gene matches. CDR3 residues: CASSPSGGGTDTQYF. In nucleotides, the CDR3 is TGTGCCAGCAGCCCATCAGGGGGTGGCACAGATACGCAGTATTTT.

The chain links TRBV14 to TRBJ2-1; 8 bases are shared with TRBD2. Per germline, CDR1 SGHDN and CDR2 FVKESK. With V trimmed by 5 bases and J by 9 bases, 12 bases remained unmatched. The CDR3 has 15 residues. CDR3 in amino acids: CASSSRTGGLGEQFF. In nucleotides, the CDR3 is TGTGCCAGCAGCTCCAGGACGGGGGGGCTGGGTGAGCAGTTCTTC. The full variable domain, its missing parts supplied by reference TRBV14 and TRBJ2-1, is EAGVTQFPSHSVIEKGQTVTLRCDPISGHDNLYWYRRVMGKEIKFLLHFVKESKQDESGMPNNRFLAERTGGTYSTLKVQPAELEDSGVYFCASSSRTGGLGEQFFGPGTRLTVL.

This clone was seen just once. V is TRBV5-5 and J is TRBJ1-2; tentative D call: TRBD1 (5 bases). The CDR3 totals 16 residues. V shed 4 bases and J shed 1 base, with 17 bases lying between them. Germline loops: CDR1 SGHKS, CDR2 YYEKEE (reference sequence). The CDR3 DNA is TGTGCCAGCAGCCCGACAGCCGCTACCTTTAACTATGGCTACACCTTC. Translating it yields CASSPTAATFNYGYTF. The whole variable domain, remainder taken from reference TRBV5-5 and TRBJ1-2, is DAGVTQSPTHLIKTRGQQVTLRCSPISGHKSVSWYQQVLGQGPQFIFQYYEKEERGRGNFPDRFSARQFPNYSSELNVNALLLGDSALYLCASSPTAATFNYGYTFGSGTRLTVV.

The rearrangement uses TRBV9 and TRBJ2-1, with TRBD1 matching 7 bases. This CDR3 has 16 amino acids. The J segment lost 3 bases and the V segment lost 0 bases, leaving 6 bases of the junction unmatched. CDR1 and CDR2 (germline): SGDLS, YYNGEE. The CDR3 nucleotides read TGTGCCAGCAGCGTAGTAGTGGGGACAGACTACAATGAGCAGTTCTTC. This encodes CASSVVVGTDYNEQFF.

The J gene is TRBJ1-1, the V gene TRBV4-1; TRBD1 matches 8 bases. Germline V gives CDR1 MGHRA, CDR2 YSYEKL. The CDR3 consists of 16 residues. With 2 bases clipped from V and 1 base from J, the junction kept 6 bases outside the gene matches. CDR3 DNA sequence: TGCGCCAGCAGCCAACCGCTTGGACAGGGGAACACTGAAGCTTTCTTT. It translates to CASSQPLGQGNTEAFF.

The CDR3 loop is CASSLAAISGNTIYF. As DNA, the CDR3 is TGTGCCAGCAGCCTGGCAGCGATCTCTGGAAACACCATATATTTT. This chain joins TRBV5-6 and TRBJ1-3; D is unclear. The CDR3 consists of 15 residues. Germline V gene sequence: CDR1 SGHDT, CDR2 YYEEEE. V lost 4 bases and J lost 0, with 11 bases in between.

The V and J genes are TRBV28 and TRBJ2-7; possible D gene TRBD1, 6 bases. This CDR3 comprises 15 residues. Germline values: CDR1 MDHEN, CDR2 SYDVKM. V was trimmed by 5 bases and J by 1 base, leaving 15 bases between them. Here the CDR3 reads CASSPIMGASYEQYV. The DNA of the CDR3 is TGTGCCAGCAGTCCCATCATGGGGGCTTCCTACGAGCAGTACGTC.

The genes are TRBV7-8 and TRBJ1-1; 9 bases line up with TRBD1. CDR1 and CDR2 (germline): SGHVS, FQNEAQ. J lost 6 bases, V lost 5 bases, and 7 bases had no gene match. This CDR3 contains 14 residues. The CDR3, as DNA: TGTGCCAGCAGCCTATCGGACAGGGGTCCTGAAGCTTTCTTT. It encodes CASSLSDRGPEAFF.

This chain connects TRBV7-2 to TRBJ2-5; 10 nucleotides match TRBD2. The CDR3 is 16 amino acids. Trimming at V came to 1 base and at J to 5 bases, leaving 7 bases not matched to a gene. Per the germline V gene, CDR1 is SGHTA and CDR2 is FQGNSA. CDR3 residues: CASSLGAGGPGETQYF. The CDR3 DNA reads as TGTGCCAGCAGCTTAGGAGCGGGGGGGCCTGGGGAGACCCAGTACTTC.

This clone occurred once. The J gene is TRBJ1-1, the V gene TRBV19; perhaps TRBD1 as D (6 bases). There are 13 residues in the CDR3. V dropped 9 bases and J dropped 5 bases, with 16 bases sitting between them. Germline CDR1 LNHDA, CDR2 SQIVND (reference sequence). DNA of the CDR3: TGTGCCAGCCAAAACAGGGAAAGGACTGAAGCTTTCTTT. It specifies CASQNRERTEAFF.

The chain combines TRBV30 with TRBJ1-2; D possibly corresponds to TRBD1 (5 bases). The CDR3 consists of 12 residues. V was trimmed by 4 bases and J by 5 bases, leaving 11 bases between them. CDR1 and CDR2 (germline): GTSNPN, SVGIG (reference sequence). CDR3 sequence (DNA): TGTGCCTGGACGGGGGAAGGTTATGGCTACACCTTC. It specifies CAWTGEGYGYTF.

This clone appeared a single time. The chain couples TRBV30 to TRBJ2-7; D call uncertain. V shed 3 bases and J shed 3 bases, with 18 bases lying between them. This CDR3 is built from 15 residues. CDR1 and CDR2 from the germline V gene are GTSNPN and SVGIG (reference sequence). The CDR3 loop is CAWRASARRIYEQYF. The CDR3 region has the DNA TGTGCCTGGAGAGCATCGGCCCGCAGGATCTACGAGCAGTACTTC.

This sequence joins TRBV6-5 and TRBJ1-6; no definite D call. From germline, CDR1 is MNHEY and CDR2 SVGAGI. This CDR3 comprises 15 residues. The germline V and J ends were trimmed by 6 bases and 0 bases, with 9 bases remaining between them. CDR3 protein: CASRSMSSYNSPLHF. In DNA form, the CDR3 reads TGTGCCAGCAGAAGCATGAGCTCCTATAATTCACCCCTCCACTTT.

This clone was detected once. The rearrangement joins TRBV5-1 to TRBJ1-2, with 7 bases identical to TRBD1. The germline V gene encodes CDR1 SGHRS and CDR2 YFSETQ. This CDR3 comprises 16 residues. The trim removed 2 bases at V and 0 bases at J, leaving 7 bases unmatched. CDR3 DNA: TGCGCCAGCAGCTTAAGTACAGGGGTTCCTAACTATGGCTACACCTTC. This gives the protein CASSLSTGVPNYGYTF.

This clone was seen a handful of times. The DNA of the CDR3 is TGTGCCAGCAGTGACTCGAGTGCGAAAGCTGTGGATGAGCAGTTCTTC. This encodes CASSDSSAKAVDEQFF. V usage is TRBV6-4 and J usage is TRBJ2-1; D uncertain. The CDR3 is 16 residues long. Trimming cost V 0 bases and J 8 bases, with 17 bases left between them. CDR1 is MRHNA and CDR2 is SNTAGT in the germline V gene.

In the case of this clone: A read error may account for a junction end that differs from germline. The chain links TRBV7-9 to TRBJ2-5; 11 nucleotides match TRBD2. Germline V lookup: CDR1 SEHNR, CDR2 FQNEAQ (reference sequence). The CDR3 length is 15 residues. The CDR3 loop reads CSSSIAGGRQETQYF. CDR3 in DNA: TGTTCCAGCAGCATAGCGGGGGGGAGGCAAGAGACCCAGTACTTC.

This rearrangement joins TRBV4-3 to TRBJ1-6; perhaps TRBD1 as D (6 bases). Trimming took off 1 base at V and 5 bases at J, with 21 bases between the two ends. The CDR3 sequence is 19 residues long. Looked up from germline, CDR1 is LGHNA and CDR2 is YSLEER. This CDR3 is CASSQVVLAEGTNNSPLHF. The CDR3 DNA sequence: TGCGCCAGCAGCCAAGTGGTTTTGGCAGAGGGGACAAATAATTCACCCCTCCACTTT.

This clone was found once. V is TRBV14 and J is TRBJ2-1; 12 bases fit TRBD2. The CDR3 extends over 15 amino acids. With 7 bases clipped from V and 5 bases from J, the junction kept 6 bases outside the gene matches. CDR1 SGHDN and CDR2 FVKESK come from the germline V gene. The CDR3 loop reads CASTLAGGPDNEQFF. DNA of the CDR3: TGTGCCAGCACCCTAGCGGGGGGGCCCGACAATGAGCAGTTCTTC.

V is TRBV15 and J is TRBJ1-4; perhaps TRBD1 as D (6 bases). V was pared by 0 bases and J by 8 bases, with 19 bases between. Germline-derived CDR1 and CDR2 are LNHNV and YYDKDF (reference sequence). This CDR3 has 17 residues. The CDR3 DNA is TGTGCCACCAGCAGAGATGTTTATTTTGGGACACCGGAAAAACTGTTTTTT. As protein: CATSRDVYFGTPEKLFF.

The chain couples TRBV4-1 to TRBJ2-3; D not certain. V was clipped by 1 base and J by 0 bases, with 8 bases between them. CDR1 and CDR2 from the germline V gene are MGHRA and YSYEKL. This CDR3 is built from 15 residues. CDR3 nucleotides: TGCGCCAGCAGCCAAGGGCCGTTTAGCACAGATACGCAGTATTTT. It specifies CASSQGPFSTDTQYF.

The genes are TRBV28 and TRBJ1-1; TRBD1 agrees at 9 bases. The CDR3 is 13 residues long. Germline trimming cut 5 bases from V and 4 bases from J; bases unmatched to any gene: 2. Germline V gene lookup returns CDR1 MDHEN and CDR2 SYDVKM. The CDR3, as DNA: TGTGCCAGCAGTAGGACAGGGGTCACTGAAGCTTTCTTT. Protein sequence: CASSRTGVTEAFF.

V usage is TRBV7-9 and J usage is TRBJ2-3, with TRBD2 identical over 12 bases. The germline gives CDR1 SEHNR, CDR2 FQNEAQ (reference sequence). Unmatched junction bases numbered 11, after V lost 4 bases and J lost 0 bases. The CDR3 sequence is 19 residues long. DNA of the CDR3: TGTGCCAGCAGCTCCCTGGCAACTAGCGGGGGGCCTAGCACAGATACGCAGTATTTT. Translation gives CASSSLATSGGPSTDTQYF.

DNA for the CDR3: TGCGCCAGCAGCTTATTTAGGCCAGGGACTAACTATGGCTACACCTTC. It specifies CASSLFRPGTNYGYTF. The genes are TRBV5-1 and TRBJ1-2; possible D gene TRBD1, 5 bases. V lost 2 bases to trimming and J lost 0 bases, with 14 bases between them. Germline assignment: CDR1 SGHRS and CDR2 YFSETQ. The CDR3 contains 16 residues.

V and J are TRBV21-1 and TRBJ1-5; TRBD1 is the table's D call, not checked against the DNA. TRBV21-1 is a pseudogene locus. The CDR3 covers 17 residues. The CDR3 bases are TGTGCCAGCAGCCTACGAATGGAGGGGGCCTTTCGTCAGCCCCAGCATTTT. It specifies CASSLRMEGAFRQPQHF.

Notes on this clone: Relative to the germline gene, one junction end is altered; a read error may explain this. The chain uses TRBV9 and TRBJ1-5; D gene unclear. Looked up from germline, CDR1 is SGDLS and CDR2 is YYNGEE. The CDR3 extends over 16 amino acids. For the CDR3, the DNA is TGTGCCAGCAGCGTAGGGGAAGTAGGTAGCGATCAGCCCCAGCATTTT. It translates to CASSVGEVGSDQPQHF.